What follows are 30 T cell receptor beta chains derived from one specimen sequenced in a study of T cells in localized non-small cell lung cancer. TCRdb keeps only in-frame clones here, not all; method: immunoSEQ multiplex PCR. This sample has approximately 4,500 clones, with approximately 93% found just once. The specimen comprised peripheral blood, sampled before any cancer treatment. The receptor source for this set is a woman aged 35 to 69 with stage I lung adenocarcinoma.

The chain employs TRBV19 and TRBJ2-2, with D tentatively TRBD2 (6 bases). The ends were cut back, 5 bases at V and 2 bases at J, with 15 bases in the middle. The germline gives CDR1 LNHDA, CDR2 SQIVND (reference sequence). The CDR3 is 16 amino acids. CDR3 DNA sequence: TGTGCCAGTAGTTTCCCGCTGCGGGGCAACACCGGGGAGCTGTTTTTT. Its translation: CASSFPLRGNTGELFF.

This chain connects TRBV6-5 to TRBJ2-7; possible D gene TRBD1, 6 bases. Germline CDR1 MNHEY, CDR2 SVGAGI. The CDR3 has 14 residues. The germline V and J ends were trimmed by 0 bases and 3 bases, with 9 bases remaining between them. Written as DNA, the CDR3 is TGTGCCAGCAGTTACTCTTCCAGGGGCTACGAGCAGTACTTC. It yields the protein CASSYSSRGYEQYF.

The V call is TRBV18, the J call TRBJ2-5, with 7 bases fitting TRBD1. The CDR3 is 15 residues long. The J segment lost 1 base and the V segment lost 6 bases, leaving 8 bases of the junction unmatched. Per germline, CDR1 KGHSH and CDR2 LQKENI. The CDR3 DNA reads TGTGCCAGCTCCCTAGGGCGACAGGGCCAAGAGACCCAGTACTTC. This translates into CASSLGRQGQETQYF.

V and J are TRBV28 and TRBJ2-3, with TRBD2 as a possible D gene (7 bases). The germline V and J ends were trimmed by 6 bases and 4 bases, with 14 bases remaining between them. This CDR3 has 14 residues. The germline V gene has CDR1 MDHEN and CDR2 SYDVKM. CDR3 DNA: TGTGCCAGCAGAGGGGGACTACTTGCAGATACGCAGTATTTT. It translates to CASRGGLLADTQYF.

V and J are TRBV2 and TRBJ1-5; possible D gene TRBD1, 5 bases. Germline lookup yields CDR1 SNHLY and CDR2 FYNNEI. Trimming cost V 2 bases and J 5 bases, with 19 bases left between them. The CDR3 extends over 17 amino acids. CDR3 region: CASSEIPGRGRYQPQHF. DNA for the CDR3: TGTGCCAGCAGTGAAATTCCGGGACGCGGCAGGTATCAGCCCCAGCATTTT.

The V call is TRBV5-1, the J call TRBJ1-1; TRBD1 agrees at 7 bases. The V segment lost 0 bases and the J segment 4 bases; nucleotides outside the gene matches: 9. The CDR3 extends over 16 amino acids. CDR1 SGHRS and CDR2 YFSETQ come from the germline V gene. The DNA for the CDR3 is TGCGCCAGCAGCTTGGTCCCCCGACAGGGATCCACTGAAGCTTTCTTT. It yields the protein CASSLVPRQGSTEAFF. The entire variable domain, with the rest obtained from reference TRBV5-1 and TRBJ1-1, is as follows: KAGVTQTPRYLIKTRGQQVTLSCSPISGHRSVSWYQQTPGQGLQFLFEYFSETQRNKGNFPGRFSGRQFSNSRSEMNVSTLELGDSALYLCASSLVPRQGSTEAFFGQGTRLTVV.

The V and J genes are TRBV10-3 and TRBJ1-1; maybe TRBD1 (6 bases). Germline CDR1 and CDR2: ENHRY and SYGVKD. The ends were cut back, 6 bases at V and 2 bases at J, with 10 bases in the middle. The CDR3 has 13 residues. The CDR3 region has the DNA TGTGCCATCAGATGGGACATCAACACTGAAGCTTTCTTT. Translating it yields CAIRWDINTEAFF.

J is TRBJ1-5 and V is TRBV29-1; tentatively, D is TRBD1 (6 bases). The CDR3 consists of 14 residues. Trimming left V 4 bases short and J 2 bases short, with 12 bases between. Looked up from germline, CDR1 is SQVTM and CDR2 is ANQGSEA. The CDR3 reads CSVVGGAGNQPQHF. CDR3 DNA sequence: TGCAGCGTTGTCGGGGGGGCGGGCAATCAGCCCCAGCATTTT. Variable domain in full (rest from reference TRBV29-1 and TRBJ1-5): SAVISQKPSRDICQRGTSLTIQCQVDSQVTMMFWYRQQPGQSLTLIATANQGSEATYESGFVIDKFPISRPNLTFSTLTVSNMSPEDSSIYLCSVVGGAGNQPQHFGDGTRLSIL.

This clone has a single count. The rearrangement links TRBV30 to TRBJ1-1, with D possibly being TRBD1 (5 bases). V lost 3 bases to trimming and J lost 3 bases, with 14 bases between them. The CDR3 is 14 amino acids. Germline V gene lookup returns CDR1 GTSNPN and CDR2 SVGIG (reference sequence). CDR3: CAWSPGGGDTEAFF. CDR3 nucleotides: TGTGCCTGGAGCCCGGGGGGAGGGGACACTGAAGCTTTCTTT.

The chain employs TRBV1 and TRBJ2-2; the D call TRBD2 from the table was never checked on the DNA. TRBV1 is a documented pseudogene. CDR3 length equals 16 residues. CDR3 bases: TGCACCAGCAGCCAAGTGGAGGCTCGGGGCACCGGGGAGCTGTTTTTT. As protein: CTSSQVEARGTGELFF.

This clone is a singleton in its sample. The chain employs TRBV30 and TRBJ1-2, with no clear D. The germline gives CDR1 GTSNPN, CDR2 SVGIG (reference sequence). The CDR3 contains 12 residues. This CDR3 is CVLRFLGYGYTF. The CDR3 DNA reads TGTGTCCTACGATTTTTAGGGTATGGCTACACCTTC.

This clone has a single count. V and J are TRBV27 and TRBJ2-2; D is uncertain. CDR1 and CDR2 from the germline V gene are MNHEY and SMNVEV (reference sequence). The length of the CDR3 is 13 residues. Trimming took off 4 bases at V and 5 bases at J, with 8 bases between the two ends. The CDR3 nucleotides read TGTGCCAGCAGTTCGCATTCTACCGGGGAGCTGTTTTTT. Translation: CASSSHSTGELFF.

The V gene is TRBV21-1, the J gene TRBJ2-1. TRBV21-1 is shown as a pseudogene. CDR3 length equals 12 residues. CDR3 nucleotide sequence: TGTGCCAGCACCCTCGGCATGCATGAGCAGTTCTTC. It encodes CASTLGMHEQFF.

J is TRBJ2-7 and V is TRBV7-2; 10 nucleotides align to TRBD2. Trimming at V came to 6 bases and at J to 4 bases, leaving 12 bases not matched to a gene. The CDR3 is made up of 16 amino acids. From germline, CDR1 is SGHTA and CDR2 FQGNSA. CDR3 residues: CASSRSGRLVSYEQYF. The CDR3 bases are TGTGCCAGCAGTCGTAGCGGGAGGTTGGTCTCGTACGAGCAGTACTTC.

This clone appeared a single time. The rearrangement links TRBV5-1 to TRBJ2-7, with D perhaps TRBD2 (5 bases). The CDR3 contains 14 residues. Germline-derived CDR1 and CDR2 are SGHRS and YFSETQ. The V end lost 2 bases, the J end lost 3 bases, and 12 bases lay between the germline ends. In DNA form, the CDR3 reads TGCGCCAGCAGCTTAATGGACTTCGACTACGAGCAGTACTTC. This gives the protein CASSLMDFDYEQYF.

The gene calls are TRBV30 and TRBJ2-3, with TRBD2 identical over 7 bases. This CDR3 is 13 amino acids long. The V gene end was trimmed by 3 bases and the J gene end by 4 bases; junction bases not matched to a gene: 4. Germline CDR1 reads GTSNPN; CDR2 reads SVGIG (reference sequence). CDR3 loop: CAWSGLVSDTQYF. The DNA for the CDR3 is TGTGCCTGGAGCGGACTAGTTTCAGATACGCAGTATTTT.

The rearrangement links TRBV9 to TRBJ2-1, with 10 bases matching TRBD2. The CDR3 length is 15 residues. The germline V gene has CDR1 SGDLS and CDR2 YYNGEE. V dropped 3 bases and J dropped 10; count of bases not matched to a gene: 10. CDR3 sequence (DNA): TGTGCCAGCAGCGGCCAGCGGGAGGGCCTAGGAGAGCAGTTCTTC. Its translation: CASSGQREGLGEQFF.

This clone was detected once. The V and J genes are TRBV6-5 and TRBJ1-2; tentative D call: TRBD1 (6 bases). V was clipped by 0 bases and J by 1 base, with 6 bases between them. This CDR3 has 14 amino acids. Germline CDR1 and CDR2: MNHEY and SVGAGI. In DNA form, the CDR3 reads TGTGCCAGCAGTTACTCGGACAGTAACTATGGCTACACCTTC. Translation: CASSYSDSNYGYTF.

This clone was observed a few times. The V and J genes are TRBV7-3 and TRBJ2-5; the D gene is possibly TRBD1 (6 bases). This CDR3 is 17 amino acids long. Trimming took off 5 bases at V and 3 bases at J, with 22 bases between the two ends. Germline assignment: CDR1 SGHTA and CDR2 FQGTGA. The CDR3 protein is CASSPRGSSQLKETQYF. The CDR3 DNA follows: TGTGCCAGCAGCCCTAGGGGGTCGAGCCAGCTCAAAGAGACCCAGTACTTC.

This chain connects TRBV10-1 to TRBJ1-3; D remains ambiguous. Looked up from germline, CDR1 is WNHNN and CDR2 is SYGVQD (reference sequence). The CDR3 length is 14 residues. Trimming shortened V by 6 bases and J by 0 bases, and 9 bases separated the two germline ends. The CDR3 protein is CASSDGSSGNTIYF. In DNA form, the CDR3 reads TGCGCCAGCAGCGACGGAAGCTCTGGAAACACCATATATTTT.

The genes are TRBV4-2 and TRBJ1-2, with D possibly matching TRBD1 (6 bases). V was pared by 4 bases and J by 8 bases, with 23 bases between. Germline loops: CDR1 LGHNA, CDR2 YNFKEQ. This CDR3 is 16 amino acids long. CDR3 amino acids: CASSREGGGADRGYTF. The CDR3 DNA reads as TGTGCCAGCAGCCGGGAGGGCGGGGGCGCGGATAGGGGCTACACCTTC.

The DNA of the CDR3 is TGTGCCATCAGCGACGGACAGGGGCGCGAGCAGTACTTC. Translating it yields CAISDGQGREQYF. The chain couples TRBV10-3 to TRBJ2-7, with 9 positions matching TRBD1. V lost 6 bases to trimming and J lost 6 bases; unmatched junction nucleotides: 6. The germline V gene has CDR1 ENHRY and CDR2 SYGVKD. This CDR3 is built from 13 residues.

The rearrangement joins TRBV6-1 to TRBJ2-7, with 8 nucleotides matching TRBD2. Germline loops: CDR1 MNHNS, CDR2 SASEGT. V shed 7 bases, J shed 0 bases, and the junction held 8 bases outside the gene matches. CDR3 length: 15 amino acids. The DNA of the CDR3 is TGTGCCAGCACGGGGGGGACGGGGAGCTCCTACGAGCAGTACTTC. It codes for CASTGGTGSSYEQYF.

Written as DNA, the CDR3 is TGCGCCAGCAGCCCCGACAGGCTCAACGAGCAGTACTTC. Amino acids: CASSPDRLNEQYF. This chain links TRBV4-1 with TRBJ2-7; D may be TRBD1 (6 bases). The V gene's germline CDR1 is MGHRA and CDR2 YSYEKL. Trimming left V 4 bases short and J 5 bases short, with 12 bases between. This CDR3 is built from 13 residues.

In nucleotides, the CDR3 is TGTGCCATCAGCTGGGGAGGTCTTCGTGCGAACACCGGGGAGCTGTTTTTT. Protein sequence: CAISWGGLRANTGELFF. The J gene is TRBJ2-2, the V gene TRBV10-3, with D possibly being TRBD2 (6 bases). Trimming removed 6 bases at V and 0 bases at J, with 17 bases between. CDR3 length equals 17 residues. The germline V gene encodes CDR1 ENHRY and CDR2 SYGVKD.

CDR3 DNA: TGCGCCAGCAGCCAAGAAAAGTGGACTAGCGGGAGGGGGGTCCAAGAGACCCAGTACTTC. Amino acids: CASSQEKWTSGRGVQETQYF. The chain has TRBV4-1 and TRBJ2-5, with TRBD2 identical over 15 bases. J was trimmed by 1 base and V by 0 bases; bases with no gene match: 9. This CDR3 has 20 residues. The V gene's germline CDR1 is MGHRA and CDR2 YSYEKL.

This clone was picked up one time. The chain has TRBV5-6 and TRBJ2-7; TRBD2 matches 11 bases. J was trimmed by 6 bases and V by 3 bases; bases with no gene match: 5. Germline loops: CDR1 SGHDT, CDR2 YYEEEE. The CDR3 is 14 residues long. CDR3 bases: TGTGCCAGCAGCTCCACTAGCGGGAGTTTCGAGCAGTACTTC. This codes for CASSSTSGSFEQYF.

The chain has TRBV28 and TRBJ2-7; D might be TRBD1 (6 bases). The CDR3 is 15 amino acids. V lost 4 bases, J lost 3 bases, and 16 bases lay in between. Germline V gene data show CDR1 as MDHEN and CDR2 as SYDVKM. The CDR3 is CASSSPGENYYEQYF. For the CDR3, the DNA is TGTGCCAGCAGTTCTCCAGGGGAGAATTACTACGAGCAGTACTTC. The full variable domain, completed using reference TRBV28 and TRBJ2-7, is DVKVTQSSRYLVKRTGEKVFLECVQDMDHENMFWYRQDPGLGLRLIYFSYDVKMKEKGDIPEGYSVSREKKERFSLILESASTNQTSMYLCASSSPGENYYEQYFGPGTRLTVT.

The rearrangement links TRBV19 to TRBJ2-5; D may be TRBD1 (6 bases). The CDR3 is made up of 15 amino acids. CDR1 is LNHDA and CDR2 is SQIVND in the germline V gene (reference sequence). V was cut by 4 bases and J by 5 bases, with 17 bases left in between. The CDR3 DNA is TGTGCCAGTAGTAGAGATCGAGGGGGTTTCGAGACCCAGTACTTC. Translating it yields CASSRDRGGFETQYF.

The gene calls are TRBV29-1 and TRBJ2-3, with D maybe TRBD2 (6 bases). The CDR3 contains 14 residues. V lost 6 bases, J lost 4 bases, and 17 bases lay in between. In germline, CDR1 is SQVTM, CDR2 ANQGSEA. The CDR3 reads CSVGGSGEADTQYF. DNA of the CDR3: TGCAGCGTGGGTGGTAGCGGAGAAGCAGATACGCAGTATTTT.